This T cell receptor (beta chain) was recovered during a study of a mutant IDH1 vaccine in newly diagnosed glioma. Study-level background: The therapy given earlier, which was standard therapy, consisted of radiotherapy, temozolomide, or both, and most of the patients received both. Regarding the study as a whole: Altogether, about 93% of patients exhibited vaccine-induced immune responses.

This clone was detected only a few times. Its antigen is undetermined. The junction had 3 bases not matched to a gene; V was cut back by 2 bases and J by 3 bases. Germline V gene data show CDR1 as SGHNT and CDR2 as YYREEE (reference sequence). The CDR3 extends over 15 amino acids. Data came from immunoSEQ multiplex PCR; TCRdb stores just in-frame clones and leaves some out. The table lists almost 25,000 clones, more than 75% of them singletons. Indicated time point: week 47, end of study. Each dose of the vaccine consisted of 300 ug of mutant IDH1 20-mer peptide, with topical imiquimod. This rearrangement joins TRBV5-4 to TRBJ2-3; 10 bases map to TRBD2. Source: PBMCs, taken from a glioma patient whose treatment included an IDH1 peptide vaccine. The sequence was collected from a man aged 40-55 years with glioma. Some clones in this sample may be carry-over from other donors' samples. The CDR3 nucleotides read TGTGCCAGCAGCTTTAGCGGGGGGAGGACAGATACGCAGTATTTT. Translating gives CASSFSGGRTDTQYF.